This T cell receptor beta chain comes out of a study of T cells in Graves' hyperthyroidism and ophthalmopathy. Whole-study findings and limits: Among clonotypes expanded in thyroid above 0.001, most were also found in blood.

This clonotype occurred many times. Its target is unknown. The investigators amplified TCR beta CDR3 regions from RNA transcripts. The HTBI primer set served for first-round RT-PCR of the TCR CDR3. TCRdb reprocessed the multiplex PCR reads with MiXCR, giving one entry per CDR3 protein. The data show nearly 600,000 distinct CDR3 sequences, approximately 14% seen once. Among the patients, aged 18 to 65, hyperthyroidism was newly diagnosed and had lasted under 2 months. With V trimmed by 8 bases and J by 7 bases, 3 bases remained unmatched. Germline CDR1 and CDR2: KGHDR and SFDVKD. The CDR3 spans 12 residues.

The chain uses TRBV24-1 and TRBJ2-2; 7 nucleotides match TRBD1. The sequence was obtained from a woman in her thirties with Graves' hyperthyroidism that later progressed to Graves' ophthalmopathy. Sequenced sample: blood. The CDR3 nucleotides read TGTGCCACCAAGGGGGCTCACGGGGAGCTGTTTTTT. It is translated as CATKGAHGELFF.